These T cell receptor beta chains were read from a single sample in a study of blood T cell repertoires in COVID-19. TCRdb keeps only in-frame clones here, not all; method: immunoSEQ multiplex PCR. The sample lists roughly 78,000 clones; 86% were seen once. Specimen: peripheral blood. These receptors originate from a woman in her sixties with acute or convalescent COVID-19. Both conserved end residues are part of each CDR3. A D gene is named only where the DNA matches it firmly. Part of the rows lack a size; the others show once, few, many or a class for expanded clones.

j_call: TRBJ2-2; v_call: TRBV9; d_call: -; clone_size: few; cdr3_nt: TGTGCCAGCACTCAACGGGAGAACGCGAACACCGGGGAGCTGTTTTTT; cdr3_aa: CASTQRENANTGELFF
j_call: TRBJ1-1; v_call: TRBV7-9; d_call: -; clone_size: -; cdr3_nt: TGTGCCAGCAGCTTAGGGACAAACACTGAAGCTTTCTTT; cdr3_aa: CASSLGTNTEAFF
j_call: TRBJ2-7; v_call: TRBV3-1/TRBV3-2; d_call: TRBD2; clone_size: -; cdr3_nt: TGTGCCAGCAGCCAAGCATTGGGGACTATCCACGAGCAGTACTTC; cdr3_aa: CASSQALGTIHEQYF
j_call: TRBJ2-1; v_call: TRBV29-1; d_call: -; clone_size: -; cdr3_nt: TGCAGCGCCCCCACCGGCAATGAGCAGTTCTTC; cdr3_aa: CSAPTGNEQFF
j_call: TRBJ1-5; v_call: TRBV28; d_call: -; clone_size: -; cdr3_nt: TGTGCCAGCAGTTCTAACAATCAGCCCCAGCATTTT; cdr3_aa: CASSSNNQPQHF
j_call: TRBJ1-1; v_call: TRBV7-8; d_call: TRBD1; clone_size: -; cdr3_nt: TGTGCCAGCAGCTTAGTCCGGCCGGGACAGGGGTTGAACACTGAAGCTTTCTTT; cdr3_aa: CASSLVRPGQGLNTEAFF
j_call: TRBJ2-5; v_call: TRBV11-2; d_call: -; clone_size: -; cdr3_nt: TGTGCCAGCAGCTCGGGACAAAAAGAGACCCAGTACTTC; cdr3_aa: CASSSGQKETQYF
j_call: TRBJ2-7; v_call: TRBV24-1; d_call: TRBD1; clone_size: -; cdr3_nt: TGTGCCACCAGTGATCCGAAGGACAGGGTGAGCTCCTACGAGCAGTACTTC; cdr3_aa: CATSDPKDRVSSYEQYF
j_call: TRBJ1-1; v_call: TRBV5-4; d_call: -; clone_size: -; cdr3_nt: TGTGCCAGCTCTTGGCAGGGGCGAGGAGCTTTCTTT; cdr3_aa: CASSWQGRGAFF
j_call: TRBJ1-2; v_call: TRBV20-1; d_call: -; clone_size: -; cdr3_nt: TGCAGTGCTAGAGGTGCAGGGCTCACCTTC; cdr3_aa: CSARGAGLTF
j_call: TRBJ2-7; v_call: TRBV5-1; d_call: -; clone_size: few; cdr3_nt: TGCGCCAGCAGCCCCCTGGGCCTCTACGAGCAGTACTTC; cdr3_aa: CASSPLGLYEQYF
j_call: TRBJ1-2; v_call: TRBV24-1; d_call: TRBD1; clone_size: -; cdr3_nt: TGTGCCACCAGTGACCGTGGACAGGGTCTCTCTGGCTACACCTTC; cdr3_aa: CATSDRGQGLSGYTF
j_call: TRBJ1-5; v_call: TRBV4-2; d_call: TRBD1; clone_size: -; cdr3_nt: TGTGCCAGCAGCCAAGGTTTACAGGGGAATCAGCCCCAGCATTTT; cdr3_aa: CASSQGLQGNQPQHF
j_call: TRBJ2-3; v_call: TRBV28; d_call: TRBD2; clone_size: -; cdr3_nt: TGTGCCAGCAGTACCGGGACTAGCGCTGATACGCAGTATTTT; cdr3_aa: CASSTGTSADTQYF
j_call: TRBJ2-7; v_call: TRBV3-1/TRBV3-2; d_call: -; clone_size: -; cdr3_nt: TGTGCCAGCAGCCAAGATGTACAGGGGAGGTACGAGCAGTACTTC; cdr3_aa: CASSQDVQGRYEQYF
j_call: TRBJ2-2; v_call: TRBV9; d_call: -; clone_size: -; cdr3_nt: TGTGCCAGCAGCGTCAGACAGGCGCCGAACACCGGGGAGCTGTTTTTT; cdr3_aa: CASSVRQAPNTGELFF